One and the same sample provided the 5 T cell receptor beta chains below, sequenced in a study of shared clonotypes between healthy human individuals. Assay used: immunoSEQ multiplex PCR; TCRdb lists only in-frame clones, some missing. The top ten clones hold 0.36% of a sample with roughly 1,500,000 clones, roughly 98.5% of them seen once. Sequenced: naive CD4+ T cells sorted from blood. This sample's subset: CD45RA+ positively selected. Receptors originate from a man aged 30 to 39 in good health.

The CDR3 loop reads CASSLVARDSYEQYF. CDR3 in DNA: TGTGCCAGCAGCTTGGTGGCCAGGGATTCCTACGAGCAGTACTTC. The rearrangement uses TRBV5-4 and TRBJ2-7; D is perhaps TRBD1 (5 bases). There are 15 residues in the CDR3. Germline CDR1 SGHNT, CDR2 YYREEE (reference sequence). V was pared by 0 bases and J by 1 base, with 11 bases between.

This chain connects TRBV5-6 to TRBJ2-7, with TRBD1 identical over 7 bases. The V and J ends lost 4 bases and 3 bases, in that order; junction bases with no gene match: 13. CDR3 size: 16 residues. CDR1 is SGHDT, CDR2 YYEEEE, per germline. The CDR3, as DNA: TGTGCCAGCAGCCCCCCCAGGGGGAGAGGGTACTACGAGCAGTACTTC. This translates into CASSPPRGRGYYEQYF.

The rearrangement joins TRBV30 to TRBJ2-3; a weak D match, TRBD1 (5 bases). V was pared by 7 bases and J by 1 base, with 12 bases between. Germline CDR1 GTSNPN, CDR2 SVGIG (reference sequence). The CDR3 spans 13 residues. CDR3 sequence: CASGRVGTDTQYF. The DNA of the CDR3 is TGTGCCTCCGGCAGGGTAGGCACAGATACGCAGTATTTT.

The chain recombines TRBV6-5 with TRBJ2-1; 8 bases match TRBD2. The length of the CDR3 is 15 residues. V lost 6 bases to trimming and J lost 7 bases; unmatched junction nucleotides: 11. Germline CDR1 and CDR2: MNHEY and SVGAGI. CDR3 coding DNA: TGTGCCAGCAGAGAGGACGGGAGGGCAGGGAATGAGCAGTTCTTC. This codes for CASREDGRAGNEQFF.

This clone was recorded only once. V gene TRBV5-6 combines with J gene TRBJ1-1; 7 nucleotides align to TRBD1. Germline lookup yields CDR1 SGHDT and CDR2 YYEEEE. There are 14 residues in the CDR3. The V gene end was trimmed by 3 bases and the J gene end by 3 bases; junction bases not matched to a gene: 5. CDR3 in DNA: TGTGCCAGCAGCTCCCAGGGGGTGTACACTGAAGCTTTCTTT. Its protein is CASSSQGVYTEAFF.